This T cell receptor (beta chain) was sequenced during a study of technical replicates of blood from a handful of donors. Measured with immunoSEQ multiplex PCR; TCRdb has only the in-frame clones, and not every one. This table holds about 75,000 clones, 75% to 95% found once. The CDR3 has 12 amino acids. V was clipped by 0 bases and J by 8 bases, with 7 bases between them. CDR1 and CDR2 from the germline V gene are MNHNS and SASEGT. The receptor was isolated from a human donor in good health. Some clones in this sample may be carry-over from other donors' samples. The specimen sequenced was T cells isolated from PBMCs. The rearrangement links TRBV6-1 to TRBJ1-1, with D possibly being TRBD1 (5 bases). The CDR3 reads CASSEAPGEAFF. For the CDR3, the DNA is TGTGCCAGCAGTGAAGCCCCAGGGGAAGCTTTCTTT.